One sample yielded the 11 T cell receptor beta chains listed below, sequenced in a study of identical twins. One entry per CDR3 protein results from TCRdb running MiXCR on the 5' RACE reads. The sample lists about 330,000 distinct CDR3 sequences, 9% to 15% occurring once. The sample was also reused in another study, on yellow fever vaccine responses in identical twins.

The sample consisted of CD8+ T cells sorted from blood. The receptors originated from a woman aged 18-35 years in good health.

This clonotype was counted between two and nine times. This chain uses TRBV9 with TRBJ2-1, with TRBD1 identical over 7 bases. The CDR3 covers 13 residues. CDR1 is SGDLS, CDR2 YYNGEE, per germline. The J segment lost 10 bases and the V segment lost 3 bases, leaving 7 bases of the junction unmatched. As DNA, the CDR3 is TGTGCCAGCAGCGGAGGCTGGGGACAGGAGCAGTTCTTC. This sequence encodes CASSGGWGQEQFF.

This clonotype was counted at least ten times. V usage is TRBV20-1 and J usage is TRBJ2-1; the match to TRBD2 covers 8 bases. Germline V gives CDR1 DFQATT, CDR2 SNEGSKA (reference sequence). V lost 3 bases and J lost 9; bases outside the gene matches: 16. This CDR3 region has 16 residues. Written as DNA, the CDR3 is TGCAGTGCTAGGTCGGCCGGGACTAGTTATATCGTTGAGCAGTTCTTC. This gives the protein CSARSAGTSYIVEQFF.

This clonotype was seen a handful of times. This sequence joins TRBV12-3 or TRBV12-4 and TRBJ2-1, with 7 bases fitting TRBD2. The CDR3 totals 15 residues. The J segment lost 9 bases and the V segment lost 0 bases, leaving 8 bases of the junction unmatched. The CDR3 DNA is TGTGCCAGCAGTTTAGCGGGAGGGCCGGGTGGTGAGCAGTTCTTC. It specifies CASSLAGGPGGEQFF.

The rearrangement links TRBV7-9 to TRBJ1-2; D is perhaps TRBD1 (5 bases). The CDR3 is 13 residues long. Germline V lookup: CDR1 SEHNR, CDR2 FQNEAQ (reference sequence). Between the trimmed V and J ends, which lost 2 bases and 3 bases, there was a span of 7 bases. CDR3 amino acids: CASSLMTDYGYTF. Written as DNA, the CDR3 is TGTGCCAGCAGCTTAATGACAGACTATGGCTACACCTTC.

The chain employs TRBV29-1 and TRBJ2-2; 8 positions agree with TRBD2. The germline V gene has CDR1 SQVTM and CDR2 ANQGSEA. The CDR3 runs to 14 residues. DNA for the CDR3: TGCGGAGGGGGTCGGGAGGGCCCCACCGGGGAGCTGTTTTTT. It codes for CGGGREGPTGELFF.

The CDR3 bases are TGTGCCAGCAGTTCTGTAGGGGAAGAGACCCAGTACTTC. Its translation: CASSSVGEETQYF. The chain uses TRBV12-3 or TRBV12-4 and TRBJ2-5; D possibly corresponds to TRBD1 (5 bases). Trimming shortened V by 4 bases and J by 3 bases, and 9 bases separated the two germline ends. The CDR3 covers 13 residues.

The gene calls are TRBV12-3 or TRBV12-4 and TRBJ2-7, with 9 positions matching TRBD2. This CDR3 spans 15 amino acids. J lost 5 bases, V lost 9 bases, and 14 bases had no gene match. CDR3 bases: TGTGCCAGTGGGGGACCGGGACTAGCTGGAAACGAGCAGTACTTC. Translating it yields CASGGPGLAGNEQYF.

This clonotype showed up just a few times. The gene calls are TRBV15 and TRBJ2-4; TRBD1 matches at 7 bases. From germline, CDR1 is LNHNV and CDR2 YYDKDF (reference sequence). The V gene end was trimmed by 9 bases and the J gene end by 8 bases; junction bases not matched to a gene: 10. The CDR3 has 13 residues. CDR3 amino acids: CATGQESSDIQYF. CDR3 DNA: TGTGCCACTGGACAGGAATCGTCGGACATTCAGTACTTC.

This clonotype has a handful of counts. The chain uses TRBV21-1 and TRBJ2-7. TRBV21-1 is a pseudogene locus. This CDR3 contains 12 residues. CDR3 in DNA: TGTGCCAGGGGAATTGCTCCCTACGAGCAGTACTTC. It specifies CARGIAPYEQYF.

The chain carries TRBV4-1 and TRBJ2-7; 11 nucleotides match TRBD2. CDR1 MGHRA and CDR2 YSYEKL come from the germline V gene. The CDR3 extends over 15 amino acids. The V gene end was trimmed by 4 bases and the J gene end by 7 bases; junction bases not matched to a gene: 9. The CDR3 here is CASSPLSGRAGEQYF. In DNA form, the CDR3 reads TGCGCCAGCAGCCCGCTTAGCGGGAGGGCCGGGGAGCAGTACTTC.

This clonotype was seen many times. The chain recombines TRBV7-2 with TRBJ2-3; 9 nucleotides line up with TRBD1. CDR1 is SGHTA and CDR2 is FQGNSA in the germline V gene. J lost 1 base, V lost 5 bases, and 7 bases had no gene match. The CDR3 contains 16 residues. CDR3 amino acids: CASSPTGGFGTDTQYF. The CDR3 nucleotides read TGTGCCAGCAGCCCCACAGGGGGCTTTGGCACAGATACGCAGTATTTT.